The 21 T cell receptor beta chains presented below share a single source sample, sequenced in a study of cytomegalovirus exposure and HLA in healthy donors. The PCR had 60 Vbeta and 13 Jbeta primers. Produced via immunoSEQ multiplex PCR; TCRdb's table is partial and in-frame only. This sample yields about 130,000 clones, of which around 82% are seen a single time; 0.95% to 1.5% belongs to the top ten. The sequenced material came from PBMCs. The receptors derive from a female donor in good health and CMV-seronegative.

The sample holds one count of this clone. The chain uses TRBV7-2 and TRBJ1-5; the D is unclear. V gave up 2 bases and J gave up 3 bases, with 8 bases separating them. CDR1 is SGHTA, CDR2 FQGNSA, per germline. CDR3 size: 14 residues. Here the CDR3 DNA reads TGTGCCAGCAGCTTAAGCAAACTCAATCAGCCCCAGCATTTT. As protein: CASSLSKLNQPQHF. Full variable domain (remainder filled in from reference TRBV7-2 and TRBJ1-5): GAGVSQSPSNKVTEKGKDVELRCDPISGHTALYWYRQSLGQGLEFLIYFQGNSAPDKSGLPSDRFSAERTGGSVSTLTIQRTQQEDSAVYLCASSLSKLNQPQHFGDGTRLSIL.

CDR3 residues: CASSFGPQNTEAFF. CDR3 in DNA: TGTGCCAGCAGCTTTGGGCCTCAGAACACTGAAGCTTTCTTT. The rearrangement links TRBV7-9 to TRBJ1-1; D is undetermined. V was cut by 3 bases and J by 1 base, with 9 bases left in between. CDR3 length: 14 amino acids. The germline V gene has CDR1 SEHNR and CDR2 FQNEAQ (reference sequence).

The chain uses TRBV7-8 and TRBJ2-5, with TRBD2 matching over 15 bases. The CDR3 sequence is 17 residues long. Trimming cost V 4 bases and J 4 bases; bases outside gene matches: 7. Germline CDR1 is SGHVS and CDR2 is FQNEAQ. CDR3 coding DNA: TGTGCCAGCAGCTCTCCCGGGACTAGCGGGAGGAGAGAGACCCAGTACTTC. Its protein product is CASSSPGTSGRRETQYF.

The chain employs TRBV7-9 and TRBJ2-7; possibly TRBD1 for D (6 bases). Germline V gene sequence: CDR1 SEHNR, CDR2 FQNEAQ (reference sequence). The V end lost 2 bases, the J end lost 7 bases, and 30 bases lay between the germline ends. This CDR3 is built from 19 residues. CDR3 residues: CASSLIHLGTPIGYGEQYF. In nucleotides, the CDR3 is TGTGCCAGCAGCTTAATTCACCTAGGGACACCAATAGGGTATGGGGAGCAGTACTTC.

V usage is TRBV5-4 and J usage is TRBJ1-5, with D tentatively TRBD1 (5 bases). The germline V and J ends were trimmed by 1 base and 3 bases, with 14 bases remaining between them. CDR3 length: 16 residues. The germline V gene encodes CDR1 SGHNT and CDR2 YYREEE (reference sequence). In DNA form, the CDR3 reads TGTGCCAGCAGCTTGAAGTACAGGTCGCCCAATCAGCCCCAGCATTTT. Translating it yields CASSLKYRSPNQPQHF.

The chain combines TRBV14 with TRBJ1-3; no definite D call. Germline V gene lookup returns CDR1 SGHDN and CDR2 FVKESK. V was clipped by 6 bases and J by 0 bases, with 9 bases between them. The CDR3 sequence is 14 residues long. As DNA, the CDR3 is TGTGCCAGCAGTCCCGTAAACTCTGGAAACACCATATATTTT. It specifies CASSPVNSGNTIYF.

This clone was seen more than once but under ten times. V and J are TRBV6-1 and TRBJ2-4; D may be TRBD1 (6 bases). Germline CDR1 MNHNS, CDR2 SASEGT. The CDR3 loop spans 14 amino acids. V was clipped by 4 bases and J by 9 bases, with 16 bases between them. The CDR3 loop reads CASSGTAGVVIQYF. For the CDR3, the DNA is TGTGCCAGCAGTGGGACGGCAGGGGTGGTCATTCAGTACTTC.

The chain is built from TRBV2 and TRBJ1-2; D may be TRBD1 (5 bases). V lost 6 bases and J 3 bases, leaving 8 bases between the germline ends. Germline V CDR1 and CDR2: SNHLY, FYNNEI. The CDR3 is made up of 12 amino acids. CDR3 in amino acids: CASSLTDYGYTF. In nucleotides, the CDR3 is TGTGCCAGCAGCCTGACAGACTATGGCTACACCTTC.

The chain carries TRBV18 and TRBJ2-5; 7 bases map to TRBD2. The CDR3 runs 16 residues. The V gene end was trimmed by 3 bases and the J gene end by 5 bases; junction bases not matched to a gene: 12. From germline, CDR1 is KGHSH and CDR2 LQKENI. This CDR3 reads CASSPGTTGWLETQYF. Here the CDR3 DNA reads TGTGCCAGCTCACCCGGGACTACCGGATGGTTGGAGACCCAGTACTTC.

The gene calls are TRBV21-1 and TRBJ2-7; whether TRBD2, the table's D call, matches the DNA was not checked. TRBV21-1 is assigned pseudogene status. The CDR3 extends over 18 amino acids. The CDR3 loop reads CASSKTPRGLAGGYEQYF. The CDR3 DNA reads TGTGCCAGCAGCAAAACCCCCCGGGGACTAGCGGGAGGGTACGAGCAGTACTTC.

The gene calls are TRBV5-8 and TRBJ2-7; 8 positions agree with TRBD1. V trimming: 6 bases; J trimming: 5 bases; junction bases outside the gene matches: 10. Germline V CDR1 and CDR2: SGHTS, YDEGEE. CDR3 length: 14 residues. This CDR3 reads CASTTTGVRDEQYF. The CDR3 DNA sequence: TGTGCCAGCACCACGACAGGGGTTCGGGACGAGCAGTACTTC.

The chain couples TRBV28 to TRBJ2-7; tentative D call: TRBD2 (7 bases). The CDR3 extends over 16 amino acids. Looked up from germline, CDR1 is MDHEN and CDR2 is SYDVKM. Trimming took off 7 bases at V and 4 bases at J, with 23 bases between the two ends. CDR3 DNA sequence: TGTGCCAGCAACAGAAAAAGACGGGGGGCCGGTTACGAGCAGTACTTC. The encoded protein is CASNRKRRGAGYEQYF.

CDR3: CASSDGIPGNTIYF. The CDR3 DNA reads as TGTGCCAGCAGTGACGGGATCCCTGGAAACACCATATATTTT. V and J are TRBV6-1 and TRBJ1-3; D is unclear. Trimming took off 3 bases at V and 2 bases at J, with 8 bases between the two ends. The CDR3 has 14 amino acids. The germline V gene encodes CDR1 MNHNS and CDR2 SASEGT.

V is TRBV9 and J is TRBJ2-2, with 7 bases fitting TRBD2. CDR1 and CDR2 (germline): SGDLS, YYNGEE. This CDR3 has 16 amino acids. Unmatched junction bases numbered 6, after V lost 3 bases and J lost 1 base. CDR3 sequence reads: CASSAGLNVNTGELFF. CDR3 nucleotide sequence: TGTGCCAGCAGCGCGGGACTAAATGTGAACACCGGGGAGCTGTTTTTT.

The chain combines TRBV1 with TRBJ2-1; the table's D call, TRBD2, was not checked against the DNA. TRBV1 is flagged as a pseudogene. This CDR3 has 16 residues. CDR3 DNA: TGCACCAGCAGCCGGGGGGGGACCAACTCCTACAATGAGCAGTTCTTC. It yields the protein CTSSRGGTNSYNEQFF.

Written as DNA, the CDR3 is TGTGCCAGCGGTTTGGGGGGGGGCGATGAAAAACTGTTTTTT. Protein: CASGLGGGDEKLFF. V usage is TRBV7-2 and J usage is TRBJ1-4, with TRBD1 as a possible D gene (6 bases). CDR3 length: 14 residues. V was clipped by 8 bases and J by 6 bases, with 16 bases between them. CDR1 is SGHTA, CDR2 FQGNSA, per germline.

The chain couples TRBV7-9 to TRBJ1-4; possibly TRBD1 for D (6 bases). The CDR3 has 16 amino acids. Per germline, CDR1 SEHNR and CDR2 FQNEAQ (reference sequence). The V and J ends lost 1 base and 8 bases respectively, with 17 bases between them. The CDR3 loop is CASSLVVVGGLEKLFF. The DNA for the CDR3 is TGTGCCAGCAGCTTAGTGGTTGTCGGGGGGCTGGAAAAACTGTTTTTT.

This chain links TRBV15 with TRBJ1-6; 7 bases align to TRBD1. J lost 10 bases, V lost 1 base, and 1 base had no gene match. The germline gives CDR1 LNHNV, CDR2 YYDKDF (reference sequence). This CDR3 is 13 amino acids long. CDR3 sequence reads: CATSRGQGSPLHF. The CDR3 bases are TGTGCCACCAGCAGAGGACAGGGATCACCCCTCCACTTT.

The CDR3 spells CASRGPGQGQYEQYF. For the CDR3, the DNA is TGTGCCAGCAGGGGGCCGGGACAGGGTCAGTACGAGCAGTACTTC. The rearrangement joins TRBV11-2 to TRBJ2-7, with 9 nucleotides matching TRBD1. J was trimmed by 4 bases and V by 6 bases; bases with no gene match: 10. The CDR3 covers 15 residues. Germline CDR1 and CDR2: SGHAT and FQNNGV.

The rearrangement links TRBV6-1 to TRBJ1-1; D gene unclear. The V end was cut by 0 bases, the J end by 4 bases, with 6 bases between. The germline gives CDR1 MNHNS, CDR2 SASEGT. The CDR3 covers 13 residues. CDR3 DNA sequence: TGTGCCAGCAGTGAAGCTGGCCGCACTGAAGCTTTCTTT. It specifies CASSEAGRTEAFF.

This rearrangement joins TRBV30 to TRBJ2-7; 7 positions agree with TRBD2. V was pared by 5 bases and J by 4 bases, with 8 bases of the junction left unmatched. Per germline, CDR1 GTSNPN and CDR2 SVGIG (reference sequence). The CDR3 runs 13 residues. DNA of the CDR3: TGTGCCTGGGACGGCGGGAGTGGGTACGAGCAGTACTTC. Amino acid sequence: CAWDGGSGYEQYF.